Given below is one T cell receptor (beta chain) in context. Its specificity is unknown. Germline-derived CDR1 and CDR2 are SQVTM and ANQGSEA. This CDR3 spans 11 amino acids. V was shortened by 4 bases and J by 7 bases, with 11 bases between the two germline ends. The assay was immunoSEQ multiplex PCR, and TCRdb's table has in-frame clones only and misses some. The table lists about 5,200 clones, over 75% of them singletons, with 5.9% in the top ten. This sample is drawn from a study of T cells in pancreatic ductal adenocarcinoma. Whole-study findings and limits: Mean clonality was approximately 0.12 in tumors and roughly 0.072 in blood, not significantly different. Tumor-versus-blood clonality comparisons may be biased toward lower tumor diversity.

Surgery without prior neoadjuvant therapy was the treatment of the selected pancreatic ductal adenocarcinoma patients. Specimen: pancreatic tumor tissue. The chain uses TRBV29-1 and TRBJ2-7, with D perhaps matching TRBD1 (6 bases). The TCR originated in a human donor with pancreatic ductal adenocarcinoma. In DNA, the CDR3 is TGCAGCGTTGGGACAGAGGGGGAGCAGTACTTC. It yields the protein CSVGTEGEQYF.